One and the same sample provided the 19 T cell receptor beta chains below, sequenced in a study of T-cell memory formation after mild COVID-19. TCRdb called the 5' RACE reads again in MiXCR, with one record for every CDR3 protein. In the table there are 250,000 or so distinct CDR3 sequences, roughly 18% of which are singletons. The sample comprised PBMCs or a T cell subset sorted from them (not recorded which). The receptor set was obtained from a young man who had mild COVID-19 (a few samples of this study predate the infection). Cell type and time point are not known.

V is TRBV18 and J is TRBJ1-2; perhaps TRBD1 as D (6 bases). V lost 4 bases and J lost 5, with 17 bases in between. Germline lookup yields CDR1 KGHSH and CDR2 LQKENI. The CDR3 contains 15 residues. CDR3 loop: CASSLGQNGVYGYTF. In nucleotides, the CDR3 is TGTGCCAGCTCACTCGGACAGAACGGGGTTTATGGCTACACCTTC.

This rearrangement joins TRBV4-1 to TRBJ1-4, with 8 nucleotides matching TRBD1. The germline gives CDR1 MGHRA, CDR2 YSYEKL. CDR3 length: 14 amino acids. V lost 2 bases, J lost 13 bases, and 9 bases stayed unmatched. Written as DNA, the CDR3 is TGCGCCAGCAGCCAACAACAGGGGGATAGCCGACTGTTTTTT. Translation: CASSQQQGDSRLFF.

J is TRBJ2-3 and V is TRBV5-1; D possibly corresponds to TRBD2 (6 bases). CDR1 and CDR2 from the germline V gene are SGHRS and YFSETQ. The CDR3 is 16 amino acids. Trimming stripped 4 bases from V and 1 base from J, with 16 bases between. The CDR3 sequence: CASSPISGRRTDTQYF. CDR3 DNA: TGCGCCAGCAGCCCCATTTCAGGGAGGCGCACAGATACGCAGTATTTT.

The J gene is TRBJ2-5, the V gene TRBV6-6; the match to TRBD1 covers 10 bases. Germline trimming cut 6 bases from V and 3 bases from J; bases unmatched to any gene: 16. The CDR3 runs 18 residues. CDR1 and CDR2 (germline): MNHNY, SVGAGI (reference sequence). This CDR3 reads CASSETGGFTTRKETQYF. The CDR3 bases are TGTGCCAGCAGCGAGACAGGGGGCTTTACAACTAGAAAAGAGACCCAGTACTTC.

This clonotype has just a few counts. CDR3 in amino acids: CASRGTGANTGELFF. CDR3 DNA sequence: TGTGCCAGTAGGGGAACAGGCGCGAACACCGGGGAGCTGTTTTTT. This chain connects TRBV2 to TRBJ2-2; D might be TRBD1 (5 bases). The CDR3 loop spans 15 amino acids. V was shortened by 9 bases and J by 0 bases, with 14 bases between the two germline ends. CDR1 is SNHLY and CDR2 is FYNNEI in the germline V gene.

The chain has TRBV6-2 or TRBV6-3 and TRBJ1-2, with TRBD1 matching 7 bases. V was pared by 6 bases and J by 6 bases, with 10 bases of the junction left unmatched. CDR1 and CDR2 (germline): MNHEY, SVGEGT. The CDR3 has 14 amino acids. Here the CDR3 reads CASRSADRADGYTF. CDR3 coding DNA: TGTGCCAGCAGGTCCGCCGACAGGGCGGATGGCTACACCTTC.

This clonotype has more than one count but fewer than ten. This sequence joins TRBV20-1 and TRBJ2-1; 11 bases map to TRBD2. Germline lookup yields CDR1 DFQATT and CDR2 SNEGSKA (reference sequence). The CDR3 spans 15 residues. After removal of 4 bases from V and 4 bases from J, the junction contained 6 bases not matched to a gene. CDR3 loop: CSAIPGLAVYNEQFF. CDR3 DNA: TGCAGTGCTATACCGGGACTAGCGGTGTACAATGAGCAGTTCTTC.

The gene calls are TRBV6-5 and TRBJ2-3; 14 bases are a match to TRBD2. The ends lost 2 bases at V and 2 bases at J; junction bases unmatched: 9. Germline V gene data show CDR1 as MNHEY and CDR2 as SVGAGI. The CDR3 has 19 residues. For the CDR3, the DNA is TGTGCCAGCAGTTACCCGACTAGCGGGGGGGTAGGGGACACAGATACGCAGTATTTT. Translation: CASSYPTSGGVGDTDTQYF.

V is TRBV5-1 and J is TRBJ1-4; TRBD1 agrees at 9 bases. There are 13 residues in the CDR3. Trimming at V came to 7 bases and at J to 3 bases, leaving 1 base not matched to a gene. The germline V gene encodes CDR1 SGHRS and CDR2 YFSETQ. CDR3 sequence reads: CASRQGANEKLFF. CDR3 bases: TGCGCCAGCCGACAGGGGGCTAATGAAAAACTGTTTTTT.

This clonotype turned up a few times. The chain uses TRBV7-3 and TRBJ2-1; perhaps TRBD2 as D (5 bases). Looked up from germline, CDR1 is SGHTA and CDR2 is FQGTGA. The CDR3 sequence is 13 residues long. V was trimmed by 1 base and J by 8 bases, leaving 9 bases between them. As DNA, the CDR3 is TGTGCCAGCAGCTTAAGTCCTAGCTATGAGCAGTTCTTC. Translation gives CASSLSPSYEQFF.

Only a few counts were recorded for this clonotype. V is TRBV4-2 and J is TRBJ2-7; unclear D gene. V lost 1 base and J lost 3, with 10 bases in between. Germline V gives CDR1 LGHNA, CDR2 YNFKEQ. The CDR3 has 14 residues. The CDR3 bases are TGTGCCAGCAGCCAAGGCGACTGGATCTACGAGCAGTACTTC. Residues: CASSQGDWIYEQYF.

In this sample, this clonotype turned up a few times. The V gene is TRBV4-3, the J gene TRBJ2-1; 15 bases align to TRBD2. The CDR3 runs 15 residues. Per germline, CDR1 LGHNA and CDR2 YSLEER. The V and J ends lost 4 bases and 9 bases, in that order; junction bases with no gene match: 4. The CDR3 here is CASSRTSGGAFEQFF. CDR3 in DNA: TGCGCCAGCAGCCGGACTAGCGGGGGGGCCTTTGAGCAGTTCTTC.

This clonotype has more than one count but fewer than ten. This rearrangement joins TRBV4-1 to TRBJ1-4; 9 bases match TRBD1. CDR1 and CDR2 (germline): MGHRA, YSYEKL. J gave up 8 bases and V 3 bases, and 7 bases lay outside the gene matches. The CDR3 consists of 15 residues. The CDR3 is CASSQSGTGWEKLFF. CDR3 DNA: TGCGCCAGCAGCCAGTCCGGGACAGGGTGGGAAAAACTGTTTTTT.

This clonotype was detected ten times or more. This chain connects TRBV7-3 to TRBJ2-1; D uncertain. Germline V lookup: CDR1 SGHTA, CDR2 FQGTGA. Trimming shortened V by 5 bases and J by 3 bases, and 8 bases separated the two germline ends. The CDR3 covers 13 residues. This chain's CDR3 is CASSPSLYNEQFF. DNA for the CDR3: TGTGCCAGCAGCCCCTCCCTCTACAATGAGCAGTTCTTC.

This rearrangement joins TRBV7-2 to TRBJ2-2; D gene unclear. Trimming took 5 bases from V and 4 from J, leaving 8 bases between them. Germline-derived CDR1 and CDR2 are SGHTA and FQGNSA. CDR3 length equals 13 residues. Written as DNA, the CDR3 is TGTGCCAGCAGCCGGGTTCGCACCGGGGAGCTGTTTTTT. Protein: CASSRVRTGELFF.

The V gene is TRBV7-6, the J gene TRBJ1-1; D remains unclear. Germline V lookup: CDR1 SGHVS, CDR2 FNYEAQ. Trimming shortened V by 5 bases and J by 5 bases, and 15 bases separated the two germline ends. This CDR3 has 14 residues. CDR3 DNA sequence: TGTGCCAGCAGCGAACACACCGAGGTTACTGAAGCTTTCTTT. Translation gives CASSEHTEVTEAFF.

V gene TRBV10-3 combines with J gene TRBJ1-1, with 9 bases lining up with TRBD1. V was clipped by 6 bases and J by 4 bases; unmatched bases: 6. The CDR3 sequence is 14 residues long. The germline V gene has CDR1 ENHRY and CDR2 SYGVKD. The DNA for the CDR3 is TGTGCCATCAGACCCGGGACAGGGTTCACTGAAGCTTTCTTT. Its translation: CAIRPGTGFTEAFF.

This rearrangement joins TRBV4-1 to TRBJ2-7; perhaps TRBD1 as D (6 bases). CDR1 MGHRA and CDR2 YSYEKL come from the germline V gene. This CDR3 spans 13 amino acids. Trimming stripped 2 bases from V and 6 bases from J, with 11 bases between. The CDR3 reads CASSQTPGVEQYV. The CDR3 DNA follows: TGCGCCAGCAGCCAAACTCCAGGGGTCGAGCAGTACGTC.

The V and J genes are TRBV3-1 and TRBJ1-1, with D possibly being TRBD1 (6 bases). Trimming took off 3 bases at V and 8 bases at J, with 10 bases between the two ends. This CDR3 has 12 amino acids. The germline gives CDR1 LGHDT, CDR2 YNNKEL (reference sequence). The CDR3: CASSHGGREAFF. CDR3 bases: TGTGCCAGCAGCCACGGGGGCCGAGAAGCTTTCTTT.